These 27 T cell receptor beta chains share one sample of origin, sequenced in a study of T cell repertoires in cytomegalovirus infection. MiXCR was run by TCRdb on the reads, yielding one entry per CDR3 protein. The sample has about 300,000 distinct CDR3 sequences, around 10% seen once. The sequencing sample was made of PBMCs. The receptors here all came from a human donor in good health (CMV status not recorded). Some clones in this sample may be carry-over from other donors' samples.

The chain carries TRBV28 and TRBJ2-6; D is possibly TRBD1 (6 bases). This CDR3 has 20 residues. Germline CDR1 is MDHEN and CDR2 is SYDVKM. The V end lost 1 base, the J end lost 0 bases, and 19 bases lay between the germline ends. As DNA, the CDR3 is TGTGCCAGCAGTTTATATGGTAGGGGGACGGGTTTCTCTGGGGCCAACGTCCTGACTTTC. Its protein product is CASSLYGRGTGFSGANVLTF.

This clonotype was recorded a few times. The rearrangement joins TRBV5-6 to TRBJ2-7; no firm D call. V lost 0 bases and J 3 bases, leaving 10 bases between the germline ends. CDR3 size: 14 residues. Germline loops: CDR1 SGHDT, CDR2 YYEEEE. This CDR3 is CASSLAKRFYEQYV. The CDR3 DNA reads as TGTGCCAGCAGCTTGGCCAAACGGTTCTACGAGCAGTACGTC.

The sample holds many counts of this clonotype. The chain couples TRBV20-1 to TRBJ2-4, with D possibly called TRBD1 or TRBD2 (6 bases each). The CDR3 runs 18 residues. V gave up 4 bases and J gave up 1 base, with 23 bases separating them. CDR1 DFQATT and CDR2 SNEGSKA come from the germline V gene (reference sequence). The CDR3 nucleotides read TGCAGTGCTATAGATTCTACCGGGGGCCAGGGCGCCAAAAACATTCAGTACTTC. Its protein product is CSAIDSTGGQGAKNIQYF.

This clonotype was found many times. The rearrangement links TRBV6-5 to TRBJ1-3; D is unresolved. The V end lost 2 bases, the J end lost 0 bases, and 14 bases lay between the germline ends. Germline-derived CDR1 and CDR2 are MNHEY and SVGAGI. CDR3 length: 17 residues. This CDR3 reads CASSYDIGSLSGNTIYF. The CDR3 nucleotides read TGTGCCAGCAGTTACGATATAGGTAGCCTCTCTGGAAACACCATATATTTT.

The genes are TRBV10-3 and TRBJ1-3, with D maybe TRBD1 (5 bases). The CDR3 is made up of 14 amino acids. In germline, CDR1 is ENHRY, CDR2 SYGVKD. V was cut by 6 bases and J by 3 bases, with 12 bases left in between. CDR3: CAISPGTDGNTIYF. CDR3 nucleotide sequence: TGTGCCATCAGCCCAGGGACGGATGGAAACACCATATATTTT.

In its sample, this clonotype was seen many times. The junction shows a germline mismatch at one end, possibly a read error. The gene calls are TRBV19 and TRBJ2-2; 10 positions match TRBD1. The CDR3 has 16 amino acids. CDR1 is LNHDA, CDR2 SQIVND, per germline (reference sequence). The CDR3 reads CASSIGGQGPHGKLFF. CDR3 DNA: TGTGCCAGTAGTATAGGGGGACAGGGGCCACACGGGAAGCTGTTTTTT.

This clonotype showed up many times. The chain joins TRBV28 to TRBJ2-3; possibly TRBD1 or TRBD2 for D (5 bases each). This CDR3 spans 16 amino acids. Deletions cut 4 bases from V and 3 bases from J, with 17 bases between. Germline V gives CDR1 MDHEN, CDR2 SYDVKM. CDR3: CASSSRDGALTDTQYF. Here the CDR3 DNA reads TGTGCCAGCAGTTCTCGGGATGGGGCCCTTACAGATACGCAGTATTTT.

This clonotype was found many times. The chain recombines TRBV7-8 with TRBJ1-4; D not resolved. V was clipped by 2 bases and J by 7 bases, with 14 bases between them. The CDR3 spans 15 residues. CDR1 is SGHVS, CDR2 FQNEAQ, per germline. In DNA form, the CDR3 reads TGTGCCAGCAGCTTACTGGCAGGCTTGGGTGAAAAACTGTTTTTT. Translated, it gives CASSLLAGLGEKLFF.

This chain links TRBV20-1 with TRBJ1-1; D may be TRBD1 (5 bases). The CDR3 is 13 amino acids. Germline assignment: CDR1 DFQATT and CDR2 SNEGSKA (reference sequence). The V end lost 5 bases, the J end lost 8 bases, and 18 bases lay between the germline ends. CDR3: CSALRQGRIEAFF. The CDR3 DNA reads TGCAGTGCTTTAAGGCAGGGTCGGATAGAAGCTTTCTTT.

This clonotype was seen many times. The chain employs TRBV7-8 and TRBJ2-1; TRBD2 agrees at 10 bases. V dropped 6 bases and J dropped 8; count of bases not matched to a gene: 13. Germline V gives CDR1 SGHVS, CDR2 FQNEAQ. CDR3 length: 16 amino acids. This chain's CDR3 is CASRSLAGSVRDEQFF. Here the CDR3 DNA reads TGTGCCAGCAGGTCACTAGCGGGGTCAGTTCGGGATGAGCAGTTCTTC.

This clonotype was counted ten times or more. The chain joins TRBV7-3 to TRBJ1-1; D ambiguous. CDR1 is SGHTA and CDR2 is FQGTGA in the germline V gene. Between the trimmed V and J ends, which lost 0 bases and 10 bases, there was a span of 12 bases. The CDR3 sequence is 13 residues long. CDR3 region: CASSLTRESLAFF. The CDR3 DNA sequence: TGTGCCAGCAGCTTAACACGGGAATCATTAGCTTTCTTT.

This clonotype was recorded at least ten times. The chain uses TRBV29-1 and TRBJ2-1; 9 nucleotides match TRBD1. CDR1 is SQVTM and CDR2 is ANQGSEA in the germline V gene. J lost 6 bases, V lost 6 bases, and 6 bases had no gene match. CDR3 size: 13 residues. CDR3 sequence: CSVPGTGSNEQFF. In nucleotides, the CDR3 is TGCAGCGTCCCTGGGACAGGGAGCAATGAGCAGTTCTTC.

This clonotype has only a few counts. V is TRBV2 and J is TRBJ2-1; D is uncertain. Trimming took off 7 bases at V and 6 bases at J, with 16 bases between the two ends. This CDR3 spans 14 amino acids. Germline V gene sequence: CDR1 SNHLY, CDR2 FYNNEI. CDR3 protein: CASNLDSFVNEQFF. For the CDR3, the DNA is TGTGCCAGCAACCTCGACTCCTTTGTCAATGAGCAGTTCTTC.

This clonotype was observed a handful of times. The chain is built from TRBV7-9 and TRBJ2-3; D is uncertain. Germline CDR1 is SEHNR and CDR2 is FQNEAQ (reference sequence). V dropped 1 base and J dropped 4 bases, with 12 bases sitting between them. CDR3 size: 15 residues. The CDR3 loop reads CASSLDGSLPDTQYF. The CDR3 nucleotides read TGTGCCAGCAGCTTAGATGGTAGCCTGCCAGATACGCAGTATTTT.

Turning to this clonotype: One end of the junction fails to match germline, which may point to a read error. The rearrangement uses TRBV9 and TRBJ1-3, with a weak D call TRBD1 (5 bases). This CDR3 region has 17 residues. From germline, CDR1 is SGDLS and CDR2 YYNGEE. Here the CDR3 DNA reads TGTGCCAGCAGCGGACCGACAGCCCATAATTCTGGAAACACCTTATATTTT. The encoded protein is CASSGPTAHNSGNTLYF.

There are many counts of this clonotype. The rearrangement joins TRBV25-1 to TRBJ1-1; D is perhaps TRBD1 (6 bases). The CDR3 has 13 amino acids. Germline V gene sequence: CDR1 MGHDK, CDR2 SYGVNS. Deletions cut 6 bases from V and 3 bases from J, with 11 bases between. The CDR3 here is CASRGRGHTEAFF. CDR3 sequence (DNA): TGTGCCAGCAGAGGTCGGGGGCACACTGAAGCTTTCTTT.

The chain uses TRBV4-1 and TRBJ2-1; D is uncertain. This CDR3 contains 18 residues. The V end lost 0 bases, the J end lost 3 bases, and 18 bases lay between the germline ends. Germline V lookup: CDR1 MGHRA, CDR2 YSYEKL. In DNA form, the CDR3 reads TGCGCCAGCAGCCAAGATTCCCCCACCATCGGCTACTACAATGAGCAGTTCTTC. It translates to CASSQDSPTIGYYNEQFF.

This chain links TRBV2 with TRBJ2-4; D tentatively reads TRBD1 or TRBD2 (5 bases each). The CDR3 extends over 13 amino acids. Looked up from germline, CDR1 is SNHLY and CDR2 is FYNNEI. The ends were cut back, 8 bases at V and 3 bases at J, with 11 bases in the middle. CDR3 protein: CASLRGVKNIQYF. In DNA, the CDR3 is TGTGCCAGCCTCAGAGGGGTCAAAAACATTCAGTACTTC.

Concerning this clonotype: No conserved phenylalanine or tryptophan is present at the end of the CDR3, so a read error is the likely explanation. The rearrangement links TRBV28 to TRBJ1-4; no firm D call. This CDR3 comprises 16 residues. V dropped 4 bases and J dropped 0 bases, with 12 bases sitting between them. Germline assignment: CDR1 MDHEN and CDR2 SYDVKM. CDR3 amino acids: CASSSGPVATNEKLFI. The CDR3 DNA is TGTGCCAGCAGTTCCGGACCCGTCGCAACTAATGAAAAACTGTTTATT.

This clonotype was seen many times. V is TRBV7-8 and J is TRBJ2-1, with D perhaps TRBD2 (5 bases). The CDR3 length is 12 residues. Germline V gene lookup returns CDR1 SGHVS and CDR2 FQNEAQ. V lost 1 base and J lost 10, with 8 bases in between. This CDR3 is CASSLGGKEQFF. The CDR3, as DNA: TGTGCCAGCAGCTTAGGAGGGAAGGAGCAGTTCTTC.

This clonotype was counted only a few times. This chain links TRBV2 with TRBJ2-2; D may be TRBD2 (5 bases). Germline values: CDR1 SNHLY, CDR2 FYNNEI. V was pared by 4 bases and J by 4 bases, with 19 bases between. This CDR3 has 17 residues. CDR3 sequence: CASSARSVPGGTGELFF. For the CDR3, the DNA is TGTGCCAGCAGTGCCCGTAGCGTCCCGGGCGGCACCGGGGAGCTGTTTTTT.

In its sample, this clonotype was seen many times. J is TRBJ1-4 and V is TRBV28; 9 positions agree with TRBD1. The germline CDR1 and CDR2 sequences are MDHEN and SYDVKM. After removal of 4 bases from V and 5 bases from J, the junction contained 2 bases not matched to a gene. The CDR3 is made up of 14 amino acids. The CDR3 bases are TGTGCCAGCAGTTCTGGGACAGGGAATGAAAAACTGTTTTTT. It encodes CASSSGTGNEKLFF. The whole variable domain, filled in from reference TRBV28 and TRBJ1-4, reads DVKVTQSSRYLVKRTGEKVFLECVQDMDHENMFWYRQDPGLGLRLIYFSYDVKMKEKGDIPEGYSVSREKKERFSLILESASTNQTSMYLCASSSGTGNEKLFFGSGTQLSVL.

There are many counts of this clonotype. The CDR3 nucleotides read TGTGCCAGCAGTACACAGGGTCAGTATGGAAAACTGTTTTTT. Translating it yields CASSTQGQYGKLFF. The chain is built from TRBV28 and TRBJ1-4; D is possibly TRBD1 (6 bases). The CDR3 is made up of 14 amino acids. Germline loops: CDR1 MDHEN, CDR2 SYDVKM. The V and J ends lost 5 bases and 10 bases respectively, with 17 bases between them.

This clonotype was recorded at least ten times. This chain joins TRBV2 and TRBJ2-3; D may be TRBD1 (6 bases). Trimming cost V 6 bases and J 3 bases, with 10 bases left between them. This CDR3 spans 13 amino acids. Looked up from germline, CDR1 is SNHLY and CDR2 is FYNNEI. The CDR3 DNA reads as TGTGCCAGCAGATCAGGGGAGACAGATACGCAGTATTTT. Amino acids: CASRSGETDTQYF.

The sample holds many counts of this clonotype. The rearrangement uses TRBV2 and TRBJ2-1, with 11 bases identical to TRBD2. The length of the CDR3 is 15 residues. Trimming took 7 bases from V and 6 from J; bases not matched to a gene: 8. Germline V gives CDR1 SNHLY, CDR2 FYNNEI. The CDR3 DNA reads as TGTGCCAGCACTGTTTCCGGGACTAGCGGCAATGAGCAGTTCTTC. The encoded protein is CASTVSGTSGNEQFF.

In its sample, this clonotype was seen a few times. The V call is TRBV12-3 or TRBV12-4, the J call TRBJ1-2, with 7 bases aligning to TRBD1. With V trimmed by 6 bases and J by 0 bases, 7 bases remained unmatched. The CDR3 covers 15 residues. CDR3 amino acids: CASRFGTASNYGYTF. The CDR3 region has the DNA TGTGCCAGCAGATTCGGGACAGCTTCTAACTATGGCTACACCTTC.

This clonotype was detected ten times or more. The V gene is TRBV3-1, the J gene TRBJ2-1, with D uncertain. The CDR3 spans 15 residues. V was clipped by 0 bases and J by 7 bases, with 13 bases between them. Germline assignment: CDR1 LGHDT and CDR2 YNNKEL (reference sequence). As DNA, the CDR3 is TGTGCCAGCAGCCAAGAACGGGTGATTTTGAATGAGCAGTTCTTC. As protein: CASSQERVILNEQFF.